These 11 T cell receptor beta chains were all obtained from the same sample, sequenced in a study of blood T cells in healthy people across ages. PCR was performed a second time for roughly 6 to 12 cycles using a sample-barcoded 5' primer and a J-beta primer mix. One entry per CDR3 protein, called by TCRdb with MiXCR from the 5' RACE reads. The sample records about a million distinct CDR3 sequences, 51% being singletons. The sample was blood. The receptors derive from a woman between 55 and 75 years old in good health.

This clonotype was seen only a few times. The chain is built from TRBV29-1 and TRBJ2-3, with D possibly matching TRBD2 (5 bases). The length of the CDR3 is 13 residues. CDR1 and CDR2 from the germline V gene are SQVTM and ANQGSEA. The V end was cut by 5 bases, the J end by 2 bases, with 11 bases between. CDR3 in amino acids: CSVTGIPTDTQYF. In DNA, the CDR3 is TGCAGCGTTACCGGGATCCCCACAGATACGCAGTATTTT.

The chain carries TRBV28 and TRBJ1-4; maybe TRBD1 (5 bases). The germline V and J ends were trimmed by 10 bases and 7 bases, with 16 bases remaining between them. Germline CDR1 MDHEN, CDR2 SYDVKM. This CDR3 is 13 amino acids long. Here the CDR3 reads CATEGFSSEKLFF. CDR3 sequence (DNA): TGTGCCACCGAGGGGTTTTCCAGTGAAAAACTGTTTTTT.

V gene TRBV20-1 combines with J gene TRBJ2-1; D unclear. The CDR3 spans 11 residues. The germline V gene has CDR1 DFQATT and CDR2 SNEGSKA (reference sequence). V gave up 7 bases and J gave up 9 bases, with 13 bases separating them. CDR3 region: CSEDSLAEQFF. The DNA of the CDR3 is TGCAGTGAGGATAGTTTGGCTGAGCAGTTCTTC.

This clonotype appeared a single time. This chain links TRBV27 with TRBJ2-1; possible D gene TRBD1, 6 bases. CDR1 MNHEY and CDR2 SMNVEV come from the germline V gene (reference sequence). The CDR3 has 14 residues. V dropped 3 bases and J dropped 5 bases, with 11 bases sitting between them. CDR3 amino acids: CASSFRGQNNEQFF. CDR3 sequence (DNA): TGTGCCAGCAGTTTCCGTGGACAGAACAATGAGCAGTTCTTC.

The chain joins TRBV5-5 to TRBJ2-3; D is undetermined. V was pared by 1 base and J by 4 bases, with 13 bases between. CDR1 and CDR2 from the germline V gene are SGHKS and YYEKEE (reference sequence). The CDR3 runs to 15 residues. This chain's CDR3 is CASSLNKALADTQYF. In DNA form, the CDR3 reads TGTGCCAGCAGCTTGAATAAAGCTTTAGCAGATACGCAGTATTTT. The full variable domain, with the rest looked up from reference TRBV5-5 and TRBJ2-3, is DAGVTQSPTHLIKTRGQQVTLRCSPISGHKSVSWYQQVLGQGPQFIFQYYEKEERGRGNFPDRFSARQFPNYSSELNVNALLLGDSALYLCASSLNKALADTQYFGPGTRLTVL.

The table lists this clonotype with many counts. The chain combines TRBV6-6 with TRBJ2-7; possible D gene TRBD1, 5 bases. Trimming removed 2 bases from V and 7 bases from J, with 9 bases in between. CDR1 MNHNY and CDR2 SVGAGI come from the germline V gene (reference sequence). This CDR3 is built from 12 residues. The CDR3 nucleotides are TGTGCCAGCAGTTACCAGGGTGATGAGCAGTACTTC. Translating it yields CASSYQGDEQYF.

The gene calls are TRBV7-2 and TRBJ2-7, with D unclear. This CDR3 is 14 amino acids long. Deletions cut 1 base from V and 4 bases from J, with 11 bases between. The germline CDR1 and CDR2 sequences are SGHTA and FQGNSA. CDR3 in amino acids: CASSLEGITYEQYF. Written as DNA, the CDR3 is TGTGCCAGCAGCTTAGAGGGAATAACATACGAGCAGTACTTC.

This clonotype occurred a few times. The CDR3 reads CASSPDVPGTGTLMSYNSPLHF. The DNA for the CDR3 is TGTGCCAGCAGCCCCGATGTACCCGGGACAGGGACTTTGATGTCCTATAATTCACCCCTCCACTTT. This chain joins TRBV4-2 and TRBJ1-6; TRBD1 matches 9 bases. V lost 4 bases and J lost 1; bases outside the gene matches: 20. The germline gives CDR1 LGHNA, CDR2 YNFKEQ. This CDR3 is 22 amino acids long.

The chain recombines TRBV5-4 with TRBJ2-5; D ambiguous. Germline V lookup: CDR1 SGHNT, CDR2 YYREEE (reference sequence). The V and J ends lost 5 bases and 5 bases respectively, with 13 bases between them. The CDR3 sequence is 13 residues long. The CDR3 bases are TGTGCCAGCAGTGCTGCGCTGGTTGAGACCCAGTACTTC. Its translation is CASSAALVETQYF.

This clonotype was counted ten times or more. V usage is TRBV6-5 and J usage is TRBJ2-5; D gene uncertain. This CDR3 has 14 residues. Trimming took 0 bases from V and 1 from J, leaving 6 bases between them. The V gene's germline CDR1 is MNHEY and CDR2 SVGAGI. The CDR3 here is CASSYSGAQETQYF. The CDR3 region has the DNA TGTGCCAGCAGTTACTCAGGAGCCCAAGAGACCCAGTACTTC.

This clonotype appeared a single time. This chain links TRBV29-1 with TRBJ2-7, with TRBD1 matching over 7 bases. Germline CDR1 reads SQVTM; CDR2 reads ANQGSEA. The CDR3 is 12 residues long. CDR3 region: CNARDRTYEQYF. CDR3 in DNA: TGCAACGCCCGGGACAGAACCTACGAGCAGTACTTC.